This T cell receptor (beta chain) was found in a study of monozygotic twins with inflammatory bowel disease. In the case of this clonotype: Its target is not known.

Reprocessing the 5' RACE reads, TCRdb reports a single entry for every CDR3 protein and omits DNA. The sample table includes about 160,000 distinct CDR3 sequences. Notes on the study in general: The authors note that differing immunosuppressive treatments may have added variability to patient repertoires.

This CDR3 spans 14 amino acids. The V gene's germline CDR1 is DFQATT and CDR2 SNEGSKA (reference sequence). Sequences were obtained from blood. This TCR was recovered from a human donor with ulcerative colitis or Crohn's disease, or a healthy co-twin of an affected twin (not recorded which). The V and J genes are TRBV20-1 and TRBJ2-5; the TRBD2 assignment by TCRdb is unverifiable without DNA. The CDR3 is CSARDLGREETQYF.